These 7 T cell receptor beta chains share one sample of origin, sequenced in a study of shared clonotypes between healthy human individuals. As defined, naive CD8 cells were CD45RO-negative and positively selected for CCR7, with terminally differentiated effector memory CD45RA+ cells excluded. This table comes from immunoSEQ multiplex PCR, and its TCRdb copy is limited to in-frame clones, with some not included. The sample includes about 820,000 clones, 90% to 95% of them seen just once. The specimen sequenced was naive CD8+ T cells sorted from blood. These receptors came from a man under 40 in good health.

There are many counts of this clone. The gene calls are TRBV6-4 and TRBJ2-6; D is ambiguous. The CDR3 totals 15 residues. V shed 3 bases and J shed 0 bases, with 6 bases lying between them. In germline, CDR1 is MRHNA, CDR2 SNTAGT. CDR3 loop: CASSEEASGANVLTF. As DNA, the CDR3 is TGTGCCAGCAGTGAAGAGGCCTCTGGGGCCAACGTCCTGACTTTC.

CDR3: CASRGGAVAESTGELFF. The DNA for the CDR3 is TGTGCCAGCAGGGGTGGTGCGGTAGCGGAGTCCACCGGGGAGCTGTTTTTT. V gene TRBV27 combines with J gene TRBJ2-2, with D possibly matching TRBD2 (6 bases). Germline-derived CDR1 and CDR2 are MNHEY and SMNVEV (reference sequence). This CDR3 has 17 amino acids. Trimming left V 6 bases short and J 4 bases short, with 21 bases between.

V is TRBV6-1 and J is TRBJ2-1, with 8 bases lining up with TRBD2. V shed 4 bases and J 7 bases; nucleotides not matched to a gene: 12. This CDR3 has 16 residues. CDR1 and CDR2 (germline): MNHNS, SASEGT. CDR3 protein: CASSALLADTSNEQFF. CDR3 nucleotides: TGTGCCAGCAGTGCCCTACTAGCGGATACATCGAATGAGCAGTTCTTC.

This chain joins TRBV28 and TRBJ1-3; no firm D call. The V and J ends lost 7 bases and 1 base respectively, with 14 bases between them. Per germline, CDR1 MDHEN and CDR2 SYDVKM. The CDR3 runs to 15 residues. CDR3 bases: TGTGCCAGCACTCTCCCGACCCATTCTGGAAACACCATATATTTT. Translation: CASTLPTHSGNTIYF. Combining the CDR3 with reference TRBV28 and TRBJ1-3 gives the whole variable domain DVKVTQSSRYLVKRTGEKVFLECVQDMDHENMFWYRQDPGLGLRLIYFSYDVKMKEKGDIPEGYSVSREKKERFSLILESASTNQTSMYLCASTLPTHSGNTIYFGEGSWLTVV.

The chain recombines TRBV2 with TRBJ1-1; the match to TRBD1 covers 9 bases. The CDR3 extends over 14 amino acids. J gave up 4 bases and V 1 base, and 1 base lay outside the gene matches. The germline gives CDR1 SNHLY, CDR2 FYNNEI. The CDR3 nucleotides are TGTGCCAGCAGTGAAGGGACAGGGGTCACTGAAGCTTTCTTT. Translation: CASSEGTGVTEAFF.

This clone has a single count. This chain uses TRBV5-1 with TRBJ1-2; 10 bases are a match to TRBD1. CDR1 and CDR2 from the germline V gene are SGHRS and YFSETQ. Losses at the gene ends were 4 bases for V and 5 bases for J; bases not matched to a gene: 8. This CDR3 region has 15 residues. The CDR3 loop reads CASSVGTGEFYGYTF. The CDR3 DNA is TGCGCCAGCAGCGTCGGGACAGGGGAGTTTTATGGCTACACCTTC.

The V call is TRBV10-3, the J call TRBJ2-7; D ambiguous. The CDR3 is 14 residues long. Trimming cost V 0 bases and J 7 bases, with 13 bases left between them. Germline V lookup: CDR1 ENHRY, CDR2 SYGVKD. CDR3: CAISESHRAREQYF. The DNA of the CDR3 is TGTGCCATCAGTGAGTCTCATAGGGCTCGAGAGCAGTACTTC.